A single sample gave rise to the 2 T cell receptor beta chains below, sequenced in a study of identical twins. TCRdb re-derived calls from the 5' RACE reads in MiXCR, one entry per CDR3 protein. The repertoire holds about 890,000 distinct CDR3 sequences, with over 9% as singletons. The same sample was also studied in work on yellow fever vaccine responses in identical twins.

Sequences were obtained from PBMCs. Every receptor here comes from a young woman in good health.

Only a few counts were recorded for this clonotype. The chain has TRBV20-1 and TRBJ2-5, with D perhaps TRBD2 (6 bases). In germline, CDR1 is DFQATT, CDR2 SNEGSKA (reference sequence). The CDR3 runs 14 residues. With 3 bases removed from V and 5 bases from J, the gap between germline ends came to 16 bases. The CDR3 reads CSASRPGVGETQYF. The CDR3 DNA follows: TGCAGTGCTAGTCGGCCGGGAGTTGGGGAGACCCAGTACTTC.

This clonotype was observed a handful of times. V gene TRBV3-1 combines with J gene TRBJ2-1; the D is unclear. Germline assignment: CDR1 LGHDT and CDR2 YNNKEL (reference sequence). The CDR3 extends over 12 amino acids. Trimming took 3 bases from V and 6 from J, leaving 6 bases between them. The CDR3 DNA reads as TGTGCCAGCAGCCAGGCTGCCAATGAGCAGTTCTTC. Translating it yields CASSQAANEQFF.